These T cell receptor beta chains were read from a single sample in a study of cytomegalovirus exposure and HLA in healthy donors. Using immunoSEQ multiplex PCR, the repertoire was profiled, and TCRdb retains in-frame clones only, with some absent. The sample lists about 130,000 clones, 75% to 85% occurring once. The sequencing sample was made of PBMCs. The source is a woman in her 40s in good health and CMV-seropositive. Both conserved end residues are part of each CDR3. Each record gives: clone size, V gene, CDR3 protein. Rows may omit the clone size; those that give it use once, few, many or a size class.

size: -
V: TRBV5-4
CDR3: CASSDRGTSSWEQYF

size: -
V: TRBV2
CDR3: CASRETGRETQYF

size: -
V: TRBV25-1
CDR3: CASKSGAAVQYF

size: -
V: TRBV6-6
CDR3: CASSYTDRGNEQFF

size: -
V: TRBV6-1
CDR3: CVSSEGQGGNEKLFF

size: -
V: TRBV27
CDR3: CASSSISLAGGRGGELFF

size: -
V: TRBV28
CDR3: CASTLAGTYEQYF

size: -
V: TRBV9
CDR3: CASSVGQQAGLGELFF

size: -
V: TRBV28
CDR3: CASSALVGSGRGYNEQFF

size: -
V: TRBV14
CDR3: CASSPGHNQRGYTF

size: few
V: TRBV20-1
CDR3: CSASEDYEQYF

size: -
V: TRBV19
CDR3: CASSSQRTSGETQYF

size: once
V: TRBV4-2
CDR3: CASSQERELPRDTQYF

size: once
V: TRBV19
CDR3: CASGTGLAQYLNEQFF

size: few
V: TRBV27
CDR3: CASSLMWGVTEAFF

size: -
V: TRBV7-3
CDR3: CASSPGLAGVNEQFF

size: -
V: TRBV10-1
CDR3: CASSRANTGELFF

size: -
V: TRBV7-9
CDR3: CASSSSTQIAGRDTQYF

size: -
V: TRBV25-1
CDR3: CASRDGNSPLHF

size: -
V: TRBV25-1
CDR3: CASRSIGQGAYEQYF

size: once
V: TRBV28
CDR3: CASSGQGYTEAFF

size: -
V: TRBV29-1
CDR3: CSVSGTGPLEQYF

size: -
V: TRBV6-1
CDR3: CASSVGGLRGTEAFF

size: -
V: TRBV27
CDR3: CASSTTLARGYTF

size: -
V: TRBV7-9
CDR3: CASSFVTANDNEQFF

size: -
V: TRBV29-1
CDR3: CSVPTKDRVYGYTF

size: -
V: TRBV5-1
CDR3: CASSSGTANEKLFF

size: -
V: TRBV10-3
CDR3: CAISNSGSTNEQFF